This T cell receptor (beta chain) was obtained from a study of T cells in Graves' hyperthyroidism and ophthalmopathy. Study-wide findings and caveats: Among clonotypes expanded in thyroid above 0.001, most were also found in blood. The model made its ophthalmopathy prediction, and onset followed a median 6.5 months later.

It was RNA transcripts that yielded the amplified TCR beta CDR3 regions. An initial round of RT-PCR targeting the TCR CDR3 relied on the HTBI primer set. TCRdb recomputed calls from the multiplex PCR reads with MiXCR, one row per CDR3 protein. The repertoire includes 450,000 to 650,000 distinct CDR3 sequences, 15% to 20% of them detected once, and roughly a sixth sits in the top ten. Exclusion of a patient resulted from uncontrolled infection, other autoimmune disease, pregnancy or lactation. Fresh peripheral blood, 9.5 to 10 ml of it, supplied the PBMCs. CDR1 MNHNY and CDR2 SVGAGI come from the germline V gene (reference sequence). Trimming removed 0 bases from V and 0 bases from J, with 9 bases in between. The CDR3 length is 16 residues. With regard to this clonotype: The antigen is not known.

This TCR was recovered from a woman aged 18 to 35 with Graves' ophthalmopathy. The V gene is TRBV6-6, the J gene TRBJ1-5; D might be TRBD1 (5 bases). Sequenced: blood. CDR3 coding DNA: TGTGCCAGCAGTTACTCTAGGCAGGGTAGCAATCAGCCCCAGCATTTT. This codes for CASSYSRQGSNQPQHF.